This T cell receptor (beta chain) was retrieved from a study of shared clonotypes between healthy human individuals. Whole-study findings and limits: Between a handful of donors, naive CD4 clonotypes were shared at a level of around 4.8%. Non-shared clonotypes had lower generation probabilities than those shared by all four donors.

As to this clone: Its antigen is currently unknown.

CD45RO-negative, CCR7-positively selected cells formed the naive CD8 fraction, excluding terminally differentiated effector memory CD45RA+ cells. Data came from immunoSEQ multiplex PCR; TCRdb stores just in-frame clones and leaves some out. The data show roughly 2,000,000 clones, with approximately 92% seen just once and more than 1.5% held by the top ten. The sequenced sample was naive CD8+ T cells from PBMCs. The clonotype originates from a man aged 18-30 years in good health. Some clones in this sample may be carry-over from other donors' samples.

The CDR3 DNA reads TGTGCCAGCAGTTTGCGGGGACTAATCTACGAGCAGTACTTC. Translating it yields CASSLRGLIYEQYF. The rearrangement links TRBV27 to TRBJ2-7, with 7 positions matching TRBD2. Germline CDR1 and CDR2: MNHEY and SMNVEV (reference sequence). The CDR3 covers 14 residues. J lost 3 bases, V lost 3 bases, and 5 bases had no gene match.